This T cell receptor beta chain was identified during a study of cytomegalovirus exposure and HLA in healthy donors (dated 2017 in TCRdb). With regard to the full study: The 500 to 800 repertoires of the first cohort and the roughly 110 validation repertoires were produced on the same platform, according to a later analysis. The study combined high-throughput TCR immunosequencing, statistical association of individual TCRs with disease status, and machine learning to predict cytomegalovirus infection status. The aim of the study was to test whether cataloging public T cell receptors could identify signatures of past pathogen exposure. Along with the roughly 670-subject first cohort, a separate validation cohort of 120 different subjects was used. Findings and caveats that apply to the study as a whole: Most TCR sequences were observed very rarely across donors, whereas some public TCRs were present in many individuals. The study listed 170 or so TCR beta chains as associated with cytomegalovirus. In vitro tests confirmed that a few of the cytomegalovirus-associated TCR beta chains recognize cytomegalovirus antigens. A later analysis lacked HLA typing for the validation cohort, so it scored co-occurrence in that cohort across all 130 or so repertoires. The authors suggested that the approach could potentially be extended to other disease states and immunological phenotypes. The classifier was reported to diagnose cytomegalovirus status with high specificity and sensitivity in both the original and validation cohorts. A later analysis found that TCRs clustered in the first cohort also tended to co-occur in the 110 or so validation repertoires, with 90% to 95% of cluster scores above 0.

Separate from the approximately 670-subject first cohort, the validation cohort of 95 to 150 subjects was the group to which the donors belonged. Via the germline V gene, CDR1 is MGHRA and CDR2 YSYEKL. The CDR3 spans 15 residues, from the cysteine through the phenylalanine. Only the CDR3 DNA is retained, 45 bases long and in frame from the first base. V was cut back by 0 bases and J by 5 bases, leaving a gap of 13 bases between them. The method behind the library was the immunoSEQ multiplex PCR assay. Per the original workflow: A statistical classification framework was built to diagnose cytomegalovirus status from the catalog of TCR beta chain sequences. TCRdb carries this immuneACCESS record with in-frame sequences only. Its versions omit some clonotypes, under half of them owing to an unresolved V gene in the studies checked, with the rest unexplained. The D gene and trimming were derived from the DNA, and the V and J assignments and clone size from that table. Recorded for this sample are fewer than 250,000 clones; over 65% of them occurred a single time. The ten biggest clones cover roughly 5.5% of the sample.

With respect to this clone: Its cognate antigen has yet to be identified. There are no base qualities to consult, and no much larger clone falls within one base.

This sequence was found in a woman aged 18-29 years in good health and CMV-seronegative. The V gene is TRBV4-1 and the J gene is TRBJ2-5, with no D gene named confidently. Material: PBMCs. CDR3 protein: CASSQDPVPAETQYF. The nucleotide sequence is TGCGCCAGCAGCCAAGATCCGGTCCCTGCCGAGACCCAGTACTTC.